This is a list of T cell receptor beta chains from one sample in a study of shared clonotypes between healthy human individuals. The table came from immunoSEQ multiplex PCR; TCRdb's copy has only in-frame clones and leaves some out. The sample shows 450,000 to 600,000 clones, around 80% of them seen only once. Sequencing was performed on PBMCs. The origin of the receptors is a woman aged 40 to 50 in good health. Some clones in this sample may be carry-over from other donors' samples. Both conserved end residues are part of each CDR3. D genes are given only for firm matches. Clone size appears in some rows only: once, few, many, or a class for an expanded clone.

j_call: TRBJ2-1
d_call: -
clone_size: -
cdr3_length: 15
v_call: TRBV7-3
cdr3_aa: CASSRAFSPNNEQFF
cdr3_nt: TGTGCCAGCAGCCGAGCATTTAGTCCCAACAATGAGCAGTTCTTC

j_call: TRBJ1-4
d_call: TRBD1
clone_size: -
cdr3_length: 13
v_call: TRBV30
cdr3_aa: CATLGTVMEKLFF
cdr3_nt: TGTGCCACCTTAGGGACAGTGATGGAAAAACTGTTTTTT

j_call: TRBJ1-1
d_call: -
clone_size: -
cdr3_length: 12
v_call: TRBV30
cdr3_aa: CATAGSNTEAFF
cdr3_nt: TGTGCCACCGCGGGGTCGAATACTGAAGCTTTCTTT

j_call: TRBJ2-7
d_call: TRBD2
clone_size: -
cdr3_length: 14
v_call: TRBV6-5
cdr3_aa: CASSYDGSGYEQYF
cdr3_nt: TGTGCCAGCAGTTACGATGGTAGCGGGTACGAGCAGTACTTC

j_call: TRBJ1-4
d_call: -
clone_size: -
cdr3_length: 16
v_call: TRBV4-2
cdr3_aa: CASSQELGPGGEKLFF
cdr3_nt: TGTGCCAGCAGCCAAGAACTAGGCCCCGGCGGCGAAAAACTGTTTTTT

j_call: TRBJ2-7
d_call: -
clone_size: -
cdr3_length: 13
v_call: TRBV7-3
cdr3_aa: CASSEAVSYEQYF
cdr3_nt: TGTGCCTCCTCGGAGGCTGTATCCTACGAGCAGTACTTC

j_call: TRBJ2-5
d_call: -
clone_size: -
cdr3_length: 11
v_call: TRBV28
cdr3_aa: CASTYGETQYF
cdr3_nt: TGTGCCAGCACCTACGGAGAGACCCAGTACTTC

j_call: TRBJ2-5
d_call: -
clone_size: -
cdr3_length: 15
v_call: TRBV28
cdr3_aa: CASSPGDGYQETQYF
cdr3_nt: TGTGCCAGCAGTCCGGGGGACGGATACCAAGAGACCCAGTACTTC

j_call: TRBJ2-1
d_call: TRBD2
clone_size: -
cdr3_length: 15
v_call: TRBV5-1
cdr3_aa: CASSLGTSAYNEQFF
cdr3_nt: TGCGCCAGCAGCTTAGGGACTAGCGCCTACAATGAGCAGTTCTTC

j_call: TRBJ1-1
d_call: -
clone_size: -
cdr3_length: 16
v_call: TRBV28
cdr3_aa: CASRVTGASFGGEAFF
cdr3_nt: TGTGCCAGCAGAGTCACAGGTGCCTCTTTCGGGGGTGAAGCTTTCTTT

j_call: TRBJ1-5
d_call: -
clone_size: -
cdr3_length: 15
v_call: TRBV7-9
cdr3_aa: CASSPVGGAEQPQHF
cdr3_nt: TGTGCCAGCAGCCCCGTCGGGGGGGCAGAACAGCCCCAGCATTTT

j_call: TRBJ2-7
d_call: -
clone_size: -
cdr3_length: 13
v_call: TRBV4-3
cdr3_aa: CASSPGTTYEQYF
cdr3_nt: TGCGCCAGCAGCCCCGGGACCACCTACGAGCAGTACTTC

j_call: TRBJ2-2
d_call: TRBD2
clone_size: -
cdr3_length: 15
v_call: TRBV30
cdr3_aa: CAWTPGGRAAGELFF
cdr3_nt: TGTGCCTGGACCCCGGGAGGGAGGGCGGCCGGGGAGCTGTTTTTT

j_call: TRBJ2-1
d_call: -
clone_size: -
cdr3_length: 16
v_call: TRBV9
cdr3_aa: CASSPVGVSSYNEQFF
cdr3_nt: TGTGCCAGCAGCCCGGTGGGCGTCAGCTCCTACAATGAGCAGTTCTTC

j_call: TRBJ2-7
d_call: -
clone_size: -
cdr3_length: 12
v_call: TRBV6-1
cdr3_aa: CASQRELRGQYF
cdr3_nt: TGTGCCAGCCAGAGGGAGCTACGAGGGCAGTACTTC

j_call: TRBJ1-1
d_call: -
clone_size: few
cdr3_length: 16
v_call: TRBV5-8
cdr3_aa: CASSLGFGGVNTEAFF
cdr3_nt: TGTGCCAGCAGCTTAGGATTCGGGGGCGTGAACACTGAAGCTTTCTTT

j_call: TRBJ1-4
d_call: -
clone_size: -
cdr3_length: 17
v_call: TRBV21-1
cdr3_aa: CASSIPGEGRRNEKLFF
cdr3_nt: TGTGCCAGCAGCATACCAGGGGAGGGAAGGAGGAATGAAAAACTGTTTTTT

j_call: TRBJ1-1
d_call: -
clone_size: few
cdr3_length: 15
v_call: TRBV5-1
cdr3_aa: CASSLNPGGRAEAFF
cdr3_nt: TGCGCCAGCAGCTTGAACCCCGGGGGGCGCGCTGAAGCTTTCTTT

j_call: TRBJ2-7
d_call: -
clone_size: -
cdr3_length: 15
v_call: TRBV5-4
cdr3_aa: CASSPVGPASGEQYF
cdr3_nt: TGTGCCAGCAGCCCAGTGGGGCCTGCCTCAGGCGAGCAGTACTTC

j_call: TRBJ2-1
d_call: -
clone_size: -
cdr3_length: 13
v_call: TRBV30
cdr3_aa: CAWDTGPRREQFF
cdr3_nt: TGTGCCTGGGACACCGGGCCCCGGCGGGAGCAGTTCTTC

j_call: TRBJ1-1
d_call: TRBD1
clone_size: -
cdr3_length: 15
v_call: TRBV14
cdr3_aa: CASSQAYRGPTEAFF
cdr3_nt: TGTGCCAGCAGCCAAGCGTACAGGGGGCCCACTGAAGCTTTCTTT

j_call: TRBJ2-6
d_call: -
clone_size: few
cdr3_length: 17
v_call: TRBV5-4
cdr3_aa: CASSLGGASSGANVLTF
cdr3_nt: TGTGCCAGCAGCTTGGGTGGCGCAAGCTCTGGGGCCAACGTCCTGACTTTC

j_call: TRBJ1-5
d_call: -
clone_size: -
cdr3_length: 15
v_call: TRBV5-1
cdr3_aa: CASSRDGNSNQPQHF
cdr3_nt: TGCGCCAGCAGCCGAGACGGAAATAGCAATCAGCCCCAGCATTTT

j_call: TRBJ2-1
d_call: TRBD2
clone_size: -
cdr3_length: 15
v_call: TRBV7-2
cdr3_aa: CASSLELAGANEQFF
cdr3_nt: TGTGCCAGCAGCTTAGAACTAGCGGGAGCCAATGAGCAGTTCTTC

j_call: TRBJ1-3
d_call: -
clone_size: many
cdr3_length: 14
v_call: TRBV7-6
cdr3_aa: CASSLEAAGNTIYF
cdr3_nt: TGTGCCAGCAGCTTAGAAGCAGCTGGAAACACCATATATTTT

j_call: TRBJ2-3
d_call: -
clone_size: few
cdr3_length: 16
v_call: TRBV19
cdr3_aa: CASSIRRGSGTDTQYF
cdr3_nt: TGTGCCAGTAGTATCCGGAGGGGGAGCGGCACAGATACGCAGTATTTT

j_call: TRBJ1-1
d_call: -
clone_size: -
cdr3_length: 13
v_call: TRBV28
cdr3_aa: CASRWGGIAEAFF
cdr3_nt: TGTGCCAGCAGATGGGGAGGGATTGCTGAAGCTTTCTTT

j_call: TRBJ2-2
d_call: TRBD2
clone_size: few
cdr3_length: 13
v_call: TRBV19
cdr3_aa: CASSAGDTGELFF
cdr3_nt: TGTGCCAGTAGTGCGGGAGACACCGGGGAGCTGTTTTTT

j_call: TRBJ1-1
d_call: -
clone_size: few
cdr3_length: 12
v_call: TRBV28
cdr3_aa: CASSLLGAEAFF
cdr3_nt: TGTGCCAGCAGTTTATTGGGGGCTGAAGCTTTCTTT

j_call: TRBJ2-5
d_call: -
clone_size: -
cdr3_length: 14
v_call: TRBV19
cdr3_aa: CASRRHQDQETQYF
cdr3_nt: TGTGCCAGTAGGCGTCATCAGGACCAAGAGACCCAGTACTTC

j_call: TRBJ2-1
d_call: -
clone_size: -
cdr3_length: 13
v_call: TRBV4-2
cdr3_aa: CASSPIGYNEQFF
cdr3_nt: TGTGCCAGCAGCCCCATAGGCTACAATGAGCAGTTCTTC

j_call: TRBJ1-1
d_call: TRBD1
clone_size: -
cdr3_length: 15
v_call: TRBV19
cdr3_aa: CASSALQGRGTEAFF
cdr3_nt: TGTGCCAGTAGTGCCTTACAGGGGCGGGGCACTGAAGCTTTCTTT

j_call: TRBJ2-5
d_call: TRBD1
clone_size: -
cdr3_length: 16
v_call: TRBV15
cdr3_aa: CATSTTDRGYQETQYF
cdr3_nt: TGTGCCACCAGCACCACTGACAGGGGTTATCAAGAGACCCAGTACTTC

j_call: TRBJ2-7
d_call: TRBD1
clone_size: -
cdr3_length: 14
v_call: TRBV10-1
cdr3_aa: CASSKDRDFYEQYF
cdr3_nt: TGCGCCAGCAGCAAGGACAGGGATTTTTACGAGCAGTACTTC

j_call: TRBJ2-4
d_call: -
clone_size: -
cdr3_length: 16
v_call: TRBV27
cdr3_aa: CASSQDSNIAKNIQYF
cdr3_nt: TGTGCCAGCAGTCAAGACAGTAACATAGCCAAAAACATTCAGTACTTC

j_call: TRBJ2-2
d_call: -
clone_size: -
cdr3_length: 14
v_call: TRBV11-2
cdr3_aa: CASSPRETTGELFF
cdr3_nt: TGTGCCAGCAGCCCCAGGGAGACCACCGGGGAGCTGTTTTTT